These T cell receptor beta chains were read from a single sample in a study of blood T cell repertoires in COVID-19. Profiled with immunoSEQ multiplex PCR; TCRdb holds only in-frame clones, not every one. The table has about 99,000 clones, about 90% seen once; the top ten hold 6% to 6.5%. Specimen: peripheral blood. Receptor source: a human donor in a cohort sampled during active COVID-19. The CDR3 runs from the conserved cysteine through the conserved F or W. D genes are given only for firm matches. The size field is filled for only some rows; it gives once, few, many or a size class.

V,size,J,D,DNA,CDR3
TRBV2,-,TRBJ2-7,-,TGTGCCAGCAGGAGCGAAACCTACGAGCAGTACTTC,CASRSETYEQYF
TRBV29-1,once,TRBJ2-1,-,TGCAGCGGCCGCGGGGTAGCGGACTACAATGAGCAGTTCTTC,CSGRGVADYNEQFF
TRBV14,-,TRBJ1-1,-,TGTGCCAGCAGCCAAAATGGAAGGGCCGGGGATTTT,CASSQNGRAGDF
TRBV4-1,-,TRBJ2-3,TRBD2,TGCGCCAGCAGCCAAGATAGCTACGGGACTAGCGGGAGGGCTAGCACAGATACGCAGTATTTT,CASSQDSYGTSGRASTDTQYF
TRBV4-1,-,TRBJ1-1,TRBD1,TGCGCCAGCAGCCGGGACAGCTACACTGAAGCTTTCTTT,CASSRDSYTEAFF
TRBV19,few,TRBJ2-7,-,TGTGCCAGCAACCCGACAGGGAGGTCCGGCGAGCAGTACTTC,CASNPTGRSGEQYF
TRBV7-3,few,TRBJ2-5,TRBD2,TGTGCCAGCAGCTTAGACGGTAGCGGGGGGCGTCCGGGGACCCAGTACTTC,CASSLDGSGGRPGTQYF
TRBV6-6,-,TRBJ2-1,-,TGTGCCAGCAGTTACGGACAACACAATGAGCAGTTCTTC,CASSYGQHNEQFF
TRBV5-6,-,TRBJ2-7,TRBD2,TGTGCCAGCAGCTTGTTGATTCGAAGCGGACGGAGCGGGAGCCGCTTC,CASSLLIRSGRSGSRF
TRBV6-5,-,TRBJ1-5,TRBD1,TGTGCCGGGGGACAGGGGAAGTGGCGGCCCCAGCATTTT,CAGGQGKWRPQHF
TRBV11-3,once,TRBJ2-1,TRBD1,TGTGCCAGCAGCTTCGCCGGGACAGGGAACAATGAGCAGTTCTTC,CASSFAGTGNNEQFF
TRBV21-1,-,TRBJ2-1,-,TGTGCCAGCAGCAACGACAGGGGGCTAAACAATGAGCAGTTCTTC,CASSNDRGLNNEQFF
TRBV28,-,TRBJ2-3,-,TGTGCCAGCAGTCCAATCACAGATACGCAGTATTTT,CASSPITDTQYF
TRBV9,-,TRBJ1-1,TRBD1,TGTGCCAGCAGCGTAGCGACAGGGGGCAGGTCTTTCTTT,CASSVATGGRSFF
TRBV7-9,-,TRBJ2-1,-,TGTGCCAGCAGCTTAGAGATCGGGAGCTCCTACAATGAGCAGTTCTTC,CASSLEIGSSYNEQFF
TRBV27,-,TRBJ2-1,TRBD2,TGTGCCAGCAGTAGGGGACTAGCGTTCTCCTACAATGAGCAGTTCTTC,CASSRGLAFSYNEQFF
TRBV30,-,TRBJ2-7,TRBD1,TGTGCCTGGTCGACAGGGGGCTCCTACGAGCAGTACTTC,CAWSTGGSYEQYF
TRBV20-1,-,TRBJ2-5,-,TGCAGTGGACTAGTTGGGGAGACCCAGTACTTC,CSGLVGETQYF
TRBV5-4,-,TRBJ2-1,-,TGTGCCAGCAGCTTGGCCAGGGTTAGCTCCTACAATGAGCAGTTCTTC,CASSLARVSSYNEQFF
TRBV7-9,-,TRBJ2-7,-,TGTGCCAGCAGCTTAGAGAACAGGGCCGGTAGCTTC,CASSLENRAGSF
TRBV21-1,-,TRBJ1-6,-,TGTGCCAGCAGCAAAACGTCGGACAGCTCCTATAATTCACCCCTCCACTTT,CASSKTSDSSYNSPLHF
TRBV7-2,-,TRBJ2-3,TRBD2,TGTGCCAGCAGCTCGGATAGCGGGGGGGCCTCCTGGGGGCAGTATTTT,CASSSDSGGASWGQYF
TRBV6-2/TRBV6-3,-,TRBJ2-5,TRBD1,TGTGCCAGCAGTCGGGACAGACAAGAGACCCAGTACTTC,CASSRDRQETQYF
TRBV5-4,few,TRBJ1-2,-,TGTGCCAGCAGCTCCTTTAAACGGGGGGACTATGGCTACACCTTC,CASSSFKRGDYGYTF
TRBV9,-,TRBJ2-5,-,TGTGCCAGCAGCGTAGGTGTAGGTGGTTGGGGGGACCAAGAGACCCAGTACTTC,CASSVGVGGWGDQETQYF
TRBV27,once,TRBJ2-7,TRBD1,TGTGCCAGCAGTTTATCGGACAGGGGCCACGAGCAGTACTTC,CASSLSDRGHEQYF
TRBV19,-,TRBJ1-5,TRBD1,TGTGCCAGTAAGAACGACAGGGACAATCAGCCCCAGCATTTT,CASKNDRDNQPQHF
TRBV5-1,-,TRBJ2-7,-,TGCGCCAGCAGCCCGGGGTGGAGCATCGAGCAGTACTTC,CASSPGWSIEQYF
TRBV29-1,-,TRBJ2-4,TRBD1,TGCAGCGTTACCCCGGGACAGGGGTACGACATTCAGTACTTC,CSVTPGQGYDIQYF
TRBV3-1/TRBV3-2,-,TRBJ1-1,-,TGTGCCAGCAGCCCCCAATCGGGGGATTCCTTGGGGAACACTGAAGCTTTCTTT,CASSPQSGDSLGNTEAFF
TRBV5-4,few,TRBJ2-1,-,TGTGCCAGCAGCTTGGGCGGGGCGAGCTCCTACAATGAGCAGTTCTTC,CASSLGGASSYNEQFF
TRBV19,-,TRBJ1-1,-,TGTGCCAGTTCAGGACAGATGAACACTGAAGCTTTCTTT,CASSGQMNTEAFF
TRBV25-1,-,TRBJ1-1,-,TGTGCCAGCAGCCGGCGGGGGGAGGTCGCTGAAGCTTTCTTT,CASSRRGEVAEAFF
TRBV4-1,-,TRBJ2-5,TRBD2,TGCGCCAGCAGCCAAGATCAGGCGGGGGGGCCTCGGGAGACCCAGTACTTC,CASSQDQAGGPRETQYF
TRBV6-5,-,TRBJ1-1,-,TGTGCCAGCAGCAGAAGCCCCGAATGGAGCACTGAAGCTTTCTTT,CASSRSPEWSTEAFF
TRBV3-1/TRBV3-2,-,TRBJ2-1,-,TGTGCCAGCAGCCCCCTCGGTAGAAACGATGAGCAGTTCTTC,CASSPLGRNDEQFF
TRBV24-1,-,TRBJ2-1,-,TGTGCCACCAGTGAAGGAGGCTCCTACAATGAGCAGTTCTTC,CATSEGGSYNEQFF
TRBV3-1/TRBV3-2,few,TRBJ2-2,TRBD1,TGTGCCAGCAGCCAATATTTGATGGTTGGGACAGGGGGCGACACCGGGGAGCTGTTTTTT,CASSQYLMVGTGGDTGELFF
TRBV5-6,-,TRBJ1-2,TRBD1,TGTGCCAGCAGTCTTGACAGGGGAAGGCCTTATGGCTACACCTTC,CASSLDRGRPYGYTF
TRBV27,-,TRBJ1-5,TRBD1,TGTGCCAGTCGAACAGGACAGGGGCCTAGCAATCAGCCCCAGCATTTT,CASRTGQGPSNQPQHF
TRBV18,-,TRBJ1-4,TRBD1,TGTGCCAGCTCGCTCCGACAGGGTAATGAAAAACTGTTTTTT,CASSLRQGNEKLFF
TRBV24-1,-,TRBJ2-5,-,TGTGCCACCAGTGTCGGCAGGGAAGAGACCCAGTACTTC,CATSVGREETQYF
TRBV19,once,TRBJ1-3,TRBD1,TGTGCCAGTAGTAAGGGACAGCCCGGCTCTGGAAACACCATATATTTT,CASSKGQPGSGNTIYF
TRBV3-1/TRBV3-2,-,TRBJ1-1,-,TGTGCCAGCAGCCCTACACGGGTCGATGGAGCTTTCTTT,CASSPTRVDGAFF
TRBV18,-,TRBJ2-5,-,TGTGCCAGCTCATTCGACCAAGAGACCCAGTACTTC,CASSFDQETQYF
TRBV6-6,-,TRBJ1-5,TRBD1,TGTGCCAGCAGACCGGGACAGGTCACTCAGCCCCAGCATTTT,CASRPGQVTQPQHF
TRBV30,-,TRBJ2-2,-,TGTGCCTGGAGATCCCCGTGGAGTAGGGGTTTTACCGGGGAGCTGTTTTTT,CAWRSPWSRGFTGELFF